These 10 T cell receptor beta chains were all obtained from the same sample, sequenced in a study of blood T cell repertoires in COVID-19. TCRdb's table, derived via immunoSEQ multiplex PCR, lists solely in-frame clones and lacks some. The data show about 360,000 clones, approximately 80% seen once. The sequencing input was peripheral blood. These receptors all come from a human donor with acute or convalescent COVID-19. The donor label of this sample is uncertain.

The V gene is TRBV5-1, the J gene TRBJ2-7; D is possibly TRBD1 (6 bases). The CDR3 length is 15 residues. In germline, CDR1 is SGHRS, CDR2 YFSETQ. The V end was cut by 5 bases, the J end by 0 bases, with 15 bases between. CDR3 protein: CASSFTGSNSYEQYF. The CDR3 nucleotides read TGCGCCAGCAGTTTTACAGGGTCGAACTCCTACGAGCAGTACTTC.

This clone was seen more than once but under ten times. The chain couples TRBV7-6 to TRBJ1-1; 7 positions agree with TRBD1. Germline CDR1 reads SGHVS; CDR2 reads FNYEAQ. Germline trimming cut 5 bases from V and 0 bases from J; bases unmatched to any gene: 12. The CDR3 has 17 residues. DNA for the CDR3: TGTGCCAGCAGCCATCGACAGGGTCTATCGATGAACACTGAAGCTTTCTTT. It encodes CASSHRQGLSMNTEAFF.

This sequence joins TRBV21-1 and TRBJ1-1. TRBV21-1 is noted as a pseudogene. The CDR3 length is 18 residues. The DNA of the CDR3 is TGTGCCAGCAGCGGCCGGGCCCGACAAACTTCGCGGAGGACTGAAGCTTTCTTT. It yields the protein CASSGRARQTSRRTEAFF.

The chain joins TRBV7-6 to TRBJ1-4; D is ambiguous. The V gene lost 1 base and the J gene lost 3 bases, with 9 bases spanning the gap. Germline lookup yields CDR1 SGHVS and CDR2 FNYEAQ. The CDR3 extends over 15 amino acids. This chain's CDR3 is CASSLEPGANEKLFF. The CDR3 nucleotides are TGTGCCAGCAGCTTAGAGCCCGGAGCTAATGAAAAACTGTTTTTT. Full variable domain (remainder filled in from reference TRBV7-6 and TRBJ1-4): GAGVSQSPRYKVTKRGQDVALRCDPISGHVSLYWYRQALGQGPEFLTYFNYEAQQDKSGLPNDRFSAERPEGSISTLTIQRTEQRDSAMYRCASSLEPGANEKLFFGSGTQLSVL.

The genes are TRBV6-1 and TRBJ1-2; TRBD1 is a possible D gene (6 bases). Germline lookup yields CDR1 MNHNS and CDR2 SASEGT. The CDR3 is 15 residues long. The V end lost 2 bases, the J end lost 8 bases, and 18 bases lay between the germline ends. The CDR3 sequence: CASSEYVRGPTGYTF. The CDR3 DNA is TGTGCCAGCAGTGAATACGTGCGGGGGCCGACAGGCTACACCTTC.

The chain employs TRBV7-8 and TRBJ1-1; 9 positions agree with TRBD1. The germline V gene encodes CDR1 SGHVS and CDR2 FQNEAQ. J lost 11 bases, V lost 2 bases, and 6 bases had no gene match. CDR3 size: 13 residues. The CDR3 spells CASSLRGQGSAFF. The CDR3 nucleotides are TGTGCCAGCAGCTTAAGGGGACAGGGTAGCGCTTTCTTT.

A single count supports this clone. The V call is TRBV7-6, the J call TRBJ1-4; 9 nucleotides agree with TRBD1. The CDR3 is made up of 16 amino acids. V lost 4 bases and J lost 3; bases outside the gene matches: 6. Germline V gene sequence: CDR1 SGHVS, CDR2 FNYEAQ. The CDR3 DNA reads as TGTGCCAGCAGCTACGGACAGGGGTCGGCTAATGAAAAACTGTTTTTT. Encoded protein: CASSYGQGSANEKLFF.

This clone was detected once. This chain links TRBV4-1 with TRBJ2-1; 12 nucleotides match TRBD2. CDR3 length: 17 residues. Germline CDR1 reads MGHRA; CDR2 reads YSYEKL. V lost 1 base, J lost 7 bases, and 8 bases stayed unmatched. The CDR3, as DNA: TGCGCCAGCAGCCAAGCTCTCCGCGGGACTAGCGGGAATGAGCAGTTCTTC. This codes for CASSQALRGTSGNEQFF.

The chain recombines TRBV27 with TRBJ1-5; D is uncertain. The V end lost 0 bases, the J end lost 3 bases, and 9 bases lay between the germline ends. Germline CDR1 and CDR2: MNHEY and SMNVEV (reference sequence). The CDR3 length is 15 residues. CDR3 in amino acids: CASSLSYSTNQPQHF. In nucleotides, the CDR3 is TGTGCCAGCAGTTTATCGTACAGCACCAATCAGCCCCAGCATTTT.

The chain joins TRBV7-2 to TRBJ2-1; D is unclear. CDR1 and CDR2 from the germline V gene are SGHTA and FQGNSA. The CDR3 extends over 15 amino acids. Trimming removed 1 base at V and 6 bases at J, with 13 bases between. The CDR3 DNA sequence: TGTGCCAGCAGCTTAGGTTATTTCTCCGGCAATGAGCAGTTCTTC. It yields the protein CASSLGYFSGNEQFF. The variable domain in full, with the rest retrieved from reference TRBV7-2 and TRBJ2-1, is GAGVSQSPSNKVTEKGKDVELRCDPISGHTALYWYRQSLGQGLEFLIYFQGNSAPDKSGLPSDRFSAERTGGSVSTLTIQRTQQEDSAVYLCASSLGYFSGNEQFFGPGTRLTVL.